These 21 T cell receptor beta chains originate from one sample sequenced in a study of CDR3 diversity in severe acne. MiXCR was run by TCRdb on the PCR reads, yielding one entry per CDR3 protein. This table has tens of thousands of distinct CDR3 sequences, about 54% appearing once. The sequenced sample consisted of blood. These receptors all stem from a male donor in good health, without acne.

This rearrangement joins TRBV29-1 to TRBJ2-7; 16 bases align to TRBD2. This CDR3 has 16 residues. Germline V gene data show CDR1 as SQVTM and CDR2 as ANQGSEA. The ends lost 4 bases at V and 7 bases at J; junction bases unmatched: 10. CDR3 loop: CSVAPGLAGGPGEQYF. CDR3 coding DNA: TGCAGCGTTGCACCGGGACTAGCGGGAGGGCCGGGGGAGCAGTACTTC.

This clonotype was seen ten or more times. DNA of the CDR3: TGTGCCATCAGTGATTCAGGGGCGTCCTACGAGCAGTACTTC. Translating it yields CAISDSGASYEQYF. The rearrangement links TRBV10-3 to TRBJ2-7, with a tentative D call TRBD1 (6 bases). The CDR3 runs 14 residues. V lost 3 bases and J 1 base, leaving 10 bases between the germline ends. Per germline, CDR1 ENHRY and CDR2 SYGVKD.

The gene calls are TRBV20-1 and TRBJ2-7, with 12 nucleotides matching TRBD1. The CDR3 covers 14 residues. V shed 4 bases, J shed 3 bases, and the junction held 4 bases outside the gene matches. Germline V gene sequence: CDR1 DFQATT, CDR2 SNEGSKA (reference sequence). CDR3 sequence: CSAKGQGAHYEQYF. CDR3 nucleotide sequence: TGCAGTGCTAAGGGACAGGGGGCCCACTACGAGCAGTACTTC.

This clonotype was seen repeatedly, ten times or more. V and J are TRBV2 and TRBJ2-5; possibly TRBD1 for D (5 bases). The CDR3 is made up of 14 amino acids. The ends were cut back, 7 bases at V and 0 bases at J, with 12 bases in the middle. Looked up from germline, CDR1 is SNHLY and CDR2 is FYNNEI. The CDR3 sequence: CASKGVSNQETQYF. CDR3 DNA: TGTGCCAGCAAAGGGGTCTCTAACCAAGAGACCCAGTACTTC.

In this sample, this clonotype is medium-sized. V usage is TRBV7-6 and J usage is TRBJ2-7; D is possibly TRBD1 or TRBD2 (5 bases each). Germline-derived CDR1 and CDR2 are SGHVS and FNYEAQ. This CDR3 comprises 17 residues. V was trimmed by 4 bases and J by 2 bases, leaving 21 bases between them. The CDR3 region is CASSSRGVGKGPYEQYF. The CDR3 DNA follows: TGTGCCAGCAGCTCGAGGGGCGTAGGGAAGGGGCCCTACGAGCAGTACTTC.

This clonotype was observed at least ten times. The rearrangement uses TRBV12-3 or TRBV12-4 and TRBJ2-1, with 7 bases identical to TRBD1. The CDR3 is made up of 15 amino acids. V shed 3 bases, J shed 5 bases, and the junction held 7 bases outside the gene matches. The CDR3 region has the DNA TGTGCCAGCAGTTTCAGGGGACAGTGGGACAATGAGCAGTTCTTC. This codes for CASSFRGQWDNEQFF.

At least ten counts were recorded for this clonotype. The rearrangement joins TRBV5-1 to TRBJ2-7, with 9 bases fitting TRBD2. V was clipped by 4 bases and J by 1 base; unmatched bases: 6. This CDR3 contains 15 residues. Germline V gives CDR1 SGHRS, CDR2 YFSETQ. For the CDR3, the DNA is TGCGCCAGCAGCGGCCCTAGCGGGGTTTCCTACGAGCAGTACTTC. As protein: CASSGPSGVSYEQYF.

Worth noting for this clonotype: The missing conserved phenylalanine or tryptophan at the end of this CDR3 makes a read error likely. V is TRBV9 and J is TRBJ2-1; 8 bases are a match to TRBD2. The CDR3 loop spans 15 amino acids. V was clipped by 4 bases and J by 7 bases; unmatched bases: 10. Germline V gene data show CDR1 as SGDLS and CDR2 as YYNGEE. CDR3 sequence reads: CASSPTGGGVNEQFV. For the CDR3, the DNA is TGTGCCAGCAGCCCAACCGGGGGGGGAGTGAATGAGCAGTTCGTC.

In nucleotides, the CDR3 is TGCAGCGTTGAATACGACCCTAATATGATTGAGCAGTATTTT. As protein: CSVEYDPNMIEQYF. The V gene is TRBV29-1, the J gene TRBJ2-3; D unresolved. From germline, CDR1 is SQVTM and CDR2 ANQGSEA. CDR3 length equals 14 residues. V was clipped by 2 bases and J by 11 bases, with 20 bases between them.

The rearrangement links TRBV19 to TRBJ1-5; perhaps TRBD1 as D (6 bases). The length of the CDR3 is 13 residues. From germline, CDR1 is LNHDA and CDR2 SQIVND (reference sequence). V was pared by 3 bases and J by 7 bases, with 10 bases between. The CDR3: CASSIQGRQPQHF. The CDR3 DNA is TGTGCCAGTAGTATTCAGGGGCGACAGCCCCAGCATTTT.

This clonotype was recorded a few times. The V call is TRBV2, the J call TRBJ1-4, with D perhaps matching TRBD1 (5 bases). The CDR3 is 15 amino acids. V gave up 6 bases and J gave up 0 bases, with 11 bases separating them. Germline assignment: CDR1 SNHLY and CDR2 FYNNEI. As DNA, the CDR3 is TGTGCCAGCAGCCCTCAGGGTACAACTAATGAAAAACTGTTTTTT. Its translation: CASSPQGTTNEKLFF.

This chain uses TRBV6-1 with TRBJ1-4; perhaps TRBD1 as D (6 bases). Germline CDR1 and CDR2: MNHNS and SASEGT. The ends were cut back, 6 bases at V and 5 bases at J, with 16 bases in the middle. CDR3 length: 15 amino acids. The CDR3 bases are TGTGCCAGCAGGCGGGGCGGGGGCTCCAATGAAAAACTGTTTTTT. Translating it yields CASRRGGGSNEKLFF.

About this clonotype: This clone may be a read error of a much larger clone one base away. The chain joins TRBV11-1 to TRBJ2-2; D gene unclear. V was pared by 6 bases and J by 0 bases, with 17 bases between. The CDR3 sequence is 17 residues long. Germline V gene data show CDR1 as SGHAT and CDR2 as FQDESV (reference sequence). CDR3 region: CASSPPPSSPNTGELFF. CDR3 DNA sequence: TGTGCCAGCAGTCCACCCCCAAGCTCACCGAACACCGGGGAGCTGTTTTTT.

The chain links TRBV5-1 to TRBJ2-7, with TRBD2 identical over 13 bases. V gave up 4 bases and J gave up 1 base; unmatched junction bases: 8. The CDR3 totals 17 residues. Per the germline V gene, CDR1 is SGHRS and CDR2 is YFSETQ. Here the CDR3 reads CASSPKLAGGTSYEQYF. As DNA, the CDR3 is TGCGCCAGCAGCCCAAAACTAGCGGGAGGGACTTCCTACGAGCAGTACTTC.

This clonotype was seen only a few times. J is TRBJ1-5 and V is TRBV7-8; a possible D gene is TRBD1 (5 bases). V was trimmed by 2 bases and J by 7 bases, leaving 9 bases between them. The CDR3 has 13 residues. Looked up from germline, CDR1 is SGHVS and CDR2 is FQNEAQ. DNA for the CDR3: TGTGCCAGCAGCTTACAGGGAGGCCAGCCCCAGCATTTT. Its translation: CASSLQGGQPQHF.

J is TRBJ2-5 and V is TRBV13; 11 nucleotides agree with TRBD1. CDR1 is PRHDT, CDR2 FYEKMQ, per germline (reference sequence). The CDR3 is 14 amino acids. The junction had 8 bases not matched to a gene; V was cut back by 6 bases and J by 8 bases. The CDR3 DNA is TGTGCCAGCAGTTCCGGGACAGGGGGGGAAACCCAGTACTTC. Amino acids: CASSSGTGGETQYF.

The rearrangement joins TRBV5-6 to TRBJ1-5, with 10 bases lining up with TRBD1. Germline V gene data show CDR1 as SGHDT and CDR2 as YYEEEE. J was trimmed by 0 bases and V by 2 bases; bases with no gene match: 8. The CDR3 contains 18 residues. CDR3 residues: CASSFGDRGPYSNQPQHF. The CDR3 DNA sequence: TGTGCCAGCAGCTTTGGGGACAGGGGTCCCTATAGCAATCAGCCCCAGCATTTT.

This sequence joins TRBV6-1 and TRBJ2-7; TRBD1 agrees at 9 bases. There are 13 residues in the CDR3. Germline CDR1 is MNHNS and CDR2 is SASEGT. The DNA of the CDR3 is TGTGCTAGTGGTCAAGACAGGGGGTACGAGCAGTACTTC. This codes for CASGQDRGYEQYF.

This clonotype was detected many times. This chain uses TRBV15 with TRBJ1-5; no clear D. CDR3 length: 12 residues. The germline gives CDR1 LNHNV, CDR2 YYDKDF (reference sequence). The V end was cut by 5 bases, the J end by 1 base, with 3 bases between. CDR3 residues: CATSSSNQPQHF. In DNA form, the CDR3 reads TGTGCCACCAGCTCCAGCAATCAGCCCCAGCATTTT.

In this sample, this clonotype turned up many times. This sequence joins TRBV25-1 and TRBJ2-7, with D possibly matching TRBD1 (6 bases). CDR1 and CDR2 from the germline V gene are MGHDK and SYGVNS. The CDR3 extends over 14 amino acids. The germline V and J ends were trimmed by 6 bases and 0 bases, with 12 bases remaining between them. The CDR3: CASSMTGNSYEQYF. The CDR3 bases are TGTGCCAGCAGCATGACAGGAAACTCCTACGAGCAGTACTTC.

This clonotype was detected ten times or more. The CDR3 nucleotides are TGTGCCAGCAGTTCTCTACCTGGGGCCAACGTCCTGACTTTC. It encodes CASSSLPGANVLTF. The genes are TRBV2 and TRBJ2-6; D is ambiguous. V was pared by 5 bases and J by 2 bases, with 7 bases between. Germline V gene lookup returns CDR1 SNHLY and CDR2 FYNNEI. The CDR3 has 14 residues.